Presented here are 21 T cell receptor beta chains from one specimen sequenced in a study of CD8+ T cells in alopecia areata. Following RNA extraction, reverse transcription yielded cDNA that acted as the sequencing template. Profiling relied on immunoSEQ multiplex PCR, and the TCRdb table lists in-frame clones only, not all of them. The repertoire consists of 100,000 to 150,000 clones, with about 50% occurring once and the leading ten covering roughly a sixth. The sequences come from CD8+ T cells sorted from blood, collected at week 0. Every receptor here comes from a human donor with alopecia areata.

This clone was recorded a few times. This chain connects TRBV5-4 to TRBJ1-6; D call uncertain. Trimming pared 0 bases from V and 2 bases from J, leaving 9 bases between. CDR3 length: 16 amino acids. Germline V gene lookup returns CDR1 SGHNT and CDR2 YYREEE (reference sequence). The CDR3 sequence: CASSLDSSAYNSPLHF. The CDR3 nucleotides are TGTGCCAGCAGCTTGGATAGCAGTGCCTATAATTCACCCCTCCACTTT.

This clone appeared a few times. The chain has TRBV5-6 and TRBJ2-7, with D perhaps TRBD2 (5 bases). Germline CDR1 is SGHDT and CDR2 is YYEEEE. The CDR3 is made up of 14 amino acids. V lost 4 bases to trimming and J lost 2 bases, with 13 bases between them. CDR3 protein: CASSQWTATYEQYF. The CDR3 DNA reads as TGTGCCAGCAGCCAGTGGACTGCGACCTACGAGCAGTACTTC.

This clone was observed a few times. This rearrangement joins TRBV27 to TRBJ2-7; no clear D gene. CDR1 MNHEY and CDR2 SMNVEV come from the germline V gene (reference sequence). The length of the CDR3 is 10 residues. The ends were cut back, 8 bases at V and 3 bases at J, with 5 bases in the middle. CDR3 in amino acids: CASLHYEQYF. The DNA of the CDR3 is TGTGCCAGCCTCCACTACGAGCAGTACTTC.

The rearrangement uses TRBV9 and TRBJ2-7; 8 bases fit TRBD1. Per the germline V gene, CDR1 is SGDLS and CDR2 is YYNGEE. CDR3 size: 14 residues. Trimming removed 1 base from V and 4 bases from J; junction bases left unmatched: 4. The CDR3 spells CASSVRGQGYEQYF. In nucleotides, the CDR3 is TGTGCCAGCAGCGTACGAGGACAGGGTTACGAGCAGTACTTC.

V and J are TRBV15 and TRBJ2-7, with TRBD2 as a possible D gene (5 bases). Deletions cut 0 bases from V and 5 bases from J, with 17 bases between. This CDR3 has 16 amino acids. The germline CDR1 and CDR2 sequences are LNHNV and YYDKDF (reference sequence). In DNA form, the CDR3 reads TGTGCCACCAGCAGAGAGGAAGGGTTGGGAGTAGACGAGCAGTACTTC. Translating it yields CATSREEGLGVDEQYF.

This clone came up a few times. This sequence joins TRBV27 and TRBJ2-7; no firm D call. CDR3 length equals 14 residues. V dropped 0 bases and J dropped 3 bases, with 9 bases sitting between them. Germline CDR1 MNHEY, CDR2 SMNVEV (reference sequence). Here the CDR3 reads CASSLSAKHYEQYF. CDR3 sequence (DNA): TGTGCCAGCAGTTTATCAGCTAAGCACTACGAGCAGTACTTC.

The chain uses TRBV5-6 and TRBJ2-7; 9 bases agree with TRBD1. Germline loops: CDR1 SGHDT, CDR2 YYEEEE. Trimming cost V 4 bases and J 5 bases; bases outside gene matches: 7. CDR3 length: 14 residues. The CDR3 DNA sequence: TGTGCCAGCAGCCATGGGACAGGGACGGACGAGCAGTACTTC. It encodes CASSHGTGTDEQYF.

The rearrangement joins TRBV27 to TRBJ1-6; the D gene is possibly TRBD1 (6 bases). Germline V gene lookup returns CDR1 MNHEY and CDR2 SMNVEV (reference sequence). The V and J ends lost 6 bases and 15 bases respectively, with 18 bases between them. This CDR3 region has 13 residues. This CDR3 reads CASSFRDTQYLHF. Here the CDR3 DNA reads TGTGCCAGCAGCTTCCGGGACACCCAATACCTCCACTTT.

Worth noting for this clone: At one of its ends the junction is not consistent with the germline gene, which may arise from a read error. The rearrangement links TRBV7-7 to TRBJ2-3; 12 nucleotides agree with TRBD2. The CDR3 covers 15 residues. Germline V gene lookup returns CDR1 SSHAT and CDR2 FNYEAQ (reference sequence). CDR3 loop: CASSRTSGGTDTQYF. CDR3 bases: TGTGCTAGCAGCCGGACTAGCGGGGGCACAGATACGCAGTATTTT. Full variable domain (remainder filled in from reference TRBV7-7 and TRBJ2-3): GAGVSQSPRYKVTKRGQDVTLRCDPISSHATLYWYQQALGQGPEFLTYFNYEAQPDKSGLPSDRFSAERPEGSISTLTIQRTEQRDSAMYRCASSRTSGGTDTQYFGPGTRLTVL.

The chain uses TRBV7-9 and TRBJ1-2; D is unclear. From germline, CDR1 is SEHNR and CDR2 FQNEAQ (reference sequence). CDR3 length equals 17 residues. V lost 2 bases to trimming and J lost 1 base, with 17 bases between them. The CDR3 nucleotides read TGTGCCAGCAGCTTAATGGGAGGCCCTAGACGTAACTATGGCTACACCTTC. It specifies CASSLMGGPRRNYGYTF.

The rearrangement joins TRBV13 to TRBJ1-2, with D possibly matching TRBD1 (6 bases). Trimming cost V 0 bases and J 8 bases, with 13 bases left between them. The length of the CDR3 is 14 residues. Looked up from germline, CDR1 is PRHDT and CDR2 is FYEKMQ (reference sequence). The CDR3 region is CASSLGRAGEGYTF. The CDR3 coding sequence is TGTGCCAGCAGCTTAGGCCGCGCAGGGGAAGGCTACACCTTC.

The chain is built from TRBV11-3 and TRBJ2-5; D gene uncertain. The length of the CDR3 is 11 residues. Germline CDR1 SGHNT, CDR2 YENEEA. V lost 7 bases, J lost 6 bases, and 9 bases lay in between. In DNA form, the CDR3 reads TGTGCCAGCACCGACCGAAAGACCCAGTACTTC. Protein: CASTDRKTQYF.

The rearrangement joins TRBV9 to TRBJ2-4; TRBD2 agrees at 7 bases. V was clipped by 0 bases and J by 9 bases; unmatched bases: 6. The CDR3 totals 14 residues. Germline V gene lookup returns CDR1 SGDLS and CDR2 YYNGEE. CDR3: CASSVGGEGSIQYF. As DNA, the CDR3 is TGTGCCAGCAGCGTAGGTGGGGAGGGTAGCATTCAGTACTTC.

Points on this clone: The same CDR3 can be traced to other DNA sequences in this sample. In nucleotides, the CDR3 is TGTGCCAGCAGTTTAGGGACGGCCTACGAGCAGTACTTC. Amino acid sequence: CASSLGTAYEQYF. This rearrangement joins TRBV27 to TRBJ2-7; D tentatively fits TRBD1 or TRBD2 (5 bases each). The ends were cut back, 2 bases at V and 2 bases at J, with 7 bases in the middle. Germline lookup yields CDR1 MNHEY and CDR2 SMNVEV (reference sequence). CDR3 length: 13 residues.

The J gene is TRBJ2-7, the V gene TRBV5-1; TRBD1 matches 8 bases. The germline gives CDR1 SGHRS, CDR2 YFSETQ. With 2 bases clipped from V and 2 bases from J, the junction kept 3 bases outside the gene matches. The CDR3 sequence is 14 residues long. DNA for the CDR3: TGCGCCAGCAGCTTAAGGACAGGGCCCTACGAGCAGTACTTC. It codes for CASSLRTGPYEQYF. Full variable domain (outside the CDR3, taken from reference TRBV5-1 and TRBJ2-7): KAGVTQTPRYLIKTRGQQVTLSCSPISGHRSVSWYQQTPGQGLQFLFEYFSETQRNKGNFPGRFSGRQFSNSRSEMNVSTLELGDSALYLCASSLRTGPYEQYFGPGTRLTVT.

The rearrangement uses TRBV10-2 and TRBJ2-5; 13 bases are a match to TRBD2. The CDR3 contains 13 residues. The ends lost 8 bases at V and 6 bases at J; junction bases unmatched: 3. Germline V gene data show CDR1 as WSHSY and CDR2 as SAAADI. CDR3 coding DNA: TGCGCCAGCGGGACTAGCGGGGTAAAGACCCAGTACTTC. Its translation: CASGTSGVKTQYF.

This clone was observed a few times. V usage is TRBV2 and J usage is TRBJ1-4, with D perhaps TRBD1 (5 bases). This CDR3 has 14 residues. The germline V gene has CDR1 SNHLY and CDR2 FYNNEI. The V and J ends lost 2 bases and 4 bases respectively, with 8 bases between them. Written as DNA, the CDR3 is TGTGCCAGCAGTGAACGGGGCAGTAATGAAAAACTGTTTTTT. Protein product: CASSERGSNEKLFF.

The chain combines TRBV27 with TRBJ1-2; no definite D call. V lost 7 bases and J 4 bases, leaving 10 bases between the germline ends. The germline V gene encodes CDR1 MNHEY and CDR2 SMNVEV (reference sequence). The CDR3 is made up of 12 amino acids. In DNA, the CDR3 is TGTGCCAGCACGTCGGACGGCTATGGCTACACCTTC. Protein product: CASTSDGYGYTF.

This clone was counted only a few times. This sequence joins TRBV27 and TRBJ1-2; 9 bases line up with TRBD1. Germline V gene lookup returns CDR1 MNHEY and CDR2 SMNVEV (reference sequence). V lost 7 bases, J lost 6 bases, and 3 bases stayed unmatched. There are 12 residues in the CDR3. CDR3 DNA sequence: TGTGCCAGCAAAACAGGGGGCCATGGCTACACCTTC. This translates into CASKTGGHGYTF.

This clone has more than one count but fewer than ten. This rearrangement joins TRBV19 to TRBJ1-1, with D perhaps matching TRBD1 (5 bases). The CDR3 spans 13 residues. Germline-derived CDR1 and CDR2 are LNHDA and SQIVND (reference sequence). Trimming took 10 bases from V and 5 from J, leaving 17 bases between them. The CDR3 sequence is CATLAPGSTEAFF. Here the CDR3 DNA reads TGTGCCACCCTGGCCCCAGGGTCAACTGAAGCTTTCTTT.

V gene TRBV9 combines with J gene TRBJ1-1; D not resolved. V was trimmed by 3 bases and J by 5 bases, leaving 11 bases between them. The CDR3 is made up of 13 amino acids. The germline V gene encodes CDR1 SGDLS and CDR2 YYNGEE. CDR3 loop: CASSGHGSTEAFF. DNA for the CDR3: TGTGCCAGCAGCGGACATGGGAGTACTGAAGCTTTCTTT.